Below, 13 T cell receptor beta chains from the same sample are listed, as sequenced in a study of beta chain features in type 1 diabetes. Reverse transcribing all isolated RNA meant expressed TCRB transcripts were sequenced. Measured with immunoSEQ multiplex PCR; TCRdb has only the in-frame clones, and not every one. The sample gives under 250,000 clones, over 12% of which show up once; more than 0.025% is in the top ten. Sequenced sample: naive CD4+ T cells from blood. The receptors stem from a woman aged 35 to 49 in good health.

This clone was detected a few times. V usage is TRBV27 and J usage is TRBJ1-2, with D uncertain. V was shortened by 0 bases and J by 6 bases, with 5 bases between the two germline ends. CDR1 and CDR2 from the germline V gene are MNHEY and SMNVEV (reference sequence). The length of the CDR3 is 12 residues. The CDR3 DNA reads TGTGCCAGCAGTTTATCCCGGGATGGCTACACCTTC. It specifies CASSLSRDGYTF.

V is TRBV25-1 and J is TRBJ1-6, with a tentative D call TRBD1 (5 bases). CDR1 MGHDK and CDR2 SYGVNS come from the germline V gene. V lost 10 bases, J lost 10 bases, and 23 bases lay in between. The CDR3 length is 15 residues. Here the CDR3 reads CANRRVGFAGSPLHF. The CDR3 region has the DNA TGTGCCAACCGTCGAGTAGGCTTCGCAGGGTCACCCCTCCACTTT.

This clone was observed a handful of times. V gene TRBV5-1 combines with J gene TRBJ1-5, with D maybe TRBD1 (5 bases). Germline lookup yields CDR1 SGHRS and CDR2 YFSETQ. The CDR3 covers 15 residues. V was pared by 0 bases and J by 0 bases, with 7 bases between. The chain's CDR3 is CASSLGGVSNQPQHF. The CDR3 nucleotides are TGCGCCAGCAGCTTGGGGGGGGTTAGCAATCAGCCCCAGCATTTT. The complete variable domain, with remaining parts taken from reference TRBV5-1 and TRBJ1-5, reads KAGVTQTPRYLIKTRGQQVTLSCSPISGHRSVSWYQQTPGQGLQFLFEYFSETQRNKGNFPGRFSGRQFSNSRSEMNVSTLELGDSALYLCASSLGGVSNQPQHFGDGTRLSIL.

This clone was observed at least ten times. The rearrangement joins TRBV7-2 to TRBJ2-1; 9 bases line up with TRBD2. With V trimmed by 1 base and J by 4 bases, 5 bases remained unmatched. Germline values: CDR1 SGHTA, CDR2 FQGNSA. CDR3 length: 16 amino acids. The chain's CDR3 is CASSLGVAGAYNEQFF. Here the CDR3 DNA reads TGTGCCAGCAGCTTAGGGGTAGCGGGGGCATACAATGAGCAGTTCTTC.

The DNA of the CDR3 is TGTGCCATTTCGACTAGCGGGGGGTCCAATGAGCAGTTCTTC. This encodes CAISTSGGSNEQFF. This chain connects TRBV2 to TRBJ2-1, with 13 bases aligning to TRBD2. This CDR3 is built from 14 residues. J gave up 6 bases and V 10 bases, and 6 bases lay outside the gene matches. Germline CDR1 SNHLY, CDR2 FYNNEI.

This clone came up a few times. V usage is TRBV7-2 and J usage is TRBJ2-3; D is ambiguous. Per the germline V gene, CDR1 is SGHTA and CDR2 is FQGNSA. Trimming stripped 5 bases from V and 5 bases from J, with 14 bases between. The CDR3 covers 14 residues. This CDR3 is CASSQNLALDTQYF. As DNA, the CDR3 is TGTGCCAGCAGCCAGAATTTAGCTCTAGATACGCAGTATTTT. Based on the CDR3 plus reference TRBV7-2 and TRBJ2-3, the full variable domain is GAGVSQSPSNKVTEKGKDVELRCDPISGHTALYWYRQSLGQGLEFLIYFQGNSAPDKSGLPSDRFSAERTGGSVSTLTIQRTQQEDSAVYLCASSQNLALDTQYFGPGTRLTVL.

This rearrangement joins TRBV6-6 to TRBJ2-1, with D tentatively TRBD2 (6 bases). Germline assignment: CDR1 MNHNY and CDR2 SVGAGI (reference sequence). The CDR3 consists of 15 residues. V dropped 7 bases and J dropped 2 bases, with 15 bases sitting between them. CDR3 sequence reads: CASTTTRTPYNEQFF. The CDR3 DNA reads as TGTGCCAGCACCACGACTAGGACCCCCTACAATGAGCAGTTCTTC.

The rearrangement links TRBV6-4 to TRBJ1-1; perhaps TRBD1 as D (6 bases). Germline assignment: CDR1 MRHNA and CDR2 SNTAGT. Between the trimmed V and J ends, which lost 2 bases and 4 bases, there was a span of 8 bases. The CDR3 is made up of 13 amino acids. The CDR3 DNA sequence: TGTGCCAGCAGTGACCAGGGGTTCACTGAAGCTTTCTTT. Protein: CASSDQGFTEAFF.

This clone was detected a few times. The CDR3 is CASSLMGARTEAFF. The CDR3 nucleotides read TGTGCCAGCAGCTTAATGGGGGCGCGGACTGAAGCTTTCTTT. This chain uses TRBV7-2 with TRBJ1-1; a possible D gene is TRBD1 (6 bases). With 2 bases removed from V and 5 bases from J, the gap between germline ends came to 12 bases. CDR1 SGHTA and CDR2 FQGNSA come from the germline V gene. CDR3 length: 14 residues.

This CDR3 reads CASSQDQTAGNTIYF. The CDR3 DNA reads as TGCGCCAGCAGCCAAGATCAGACTGCAGGAAACACCATATATTTT. The V call is TRBV4-3, the J call TRBJ1-3; no firm D call. The CDR3 is made up of 15 amino acids. The ends were cut back, 0 bases at V and 4 bases at J, with 10 bases in the middle. Germline CDR1 LGHNA, CDR2 YSLEER.

Only a few counts were recorded for this clone. V usage is TRBV7-8 and J usage is TRBJ2-1; no definite D call. V was pared by 8 bases and J by 5 bases, with 13 bases between. Germline V gene data show CDR1 as SGHVS and CDR2 as FQNEAQ. This CDR3 comprises 13 residues. The CDR3 spells CASSWRFDNEQFF. CDR3 bases: TGTGCCAGCTCATGGAGATTCGACAATGAGCAGTTCTTC.

The rearrangement links TRBV6-5 to TRBJ2-7; D gene uncertain. Germline V gene data show CDR1 as MNHEY and CDR2 as SVGAGI. CDR3 length: 14 amino acids. Deletions cut 5 bases from V and 2 bases from J, with 13 bases between. The CDR3 here is CASSNGGRAYEQYF. In nucleotides, the CDR3 is TGTGCCAGCAGTAACGGCGGCAGAGCCTACGAGCAGTACTTC.

There are a few counts of this clone. J is TRBJ1-2 and V is TRBV5-4; possible D gene TRBD1, 5 bases. Germline CDR1 and CDR2: SGHNT and YYREEE (reference sequence). The ends were cut back, 4 bases at V and 8 bases at J, with 15 bases in the middle. This CDR3 has 13 amino acids. The CDR3 loop is CASSITGGAGYTF. CDR3 nucleotides: TGTGCCAGCAGCATTACAGGCGGAGCGGGCTACACCTTC. The entire variable domain, with the rest obtained from reference TRBV5-4 and TRBJ1-2, is as follows: ETGVTQSPTHLIKTRGQQVTLRCSSQSGHNTVSWYQQALGQGPQFIFQYYREEENGRGNFPPRFSGLQFPNYSSELNVNALELDDSALYLCASSITGGAGYTFGSGTRLTVV.